This T cell receptor (beta chain) stems from a study of shared clonotypes between healthy human individuals (dated by TCRdb to about 2020). For the study in its entirety: Three men and two women, aged 18 to 49 years, made up the cohort. For each donor, CD4 naive and CD4 memory were each given three plates, CD8 naive was given two plates, and CD8 memory was given one plate. To estimate repertoire size and how much clonotype sharing occurs between individuals, the study deeply sequenced the blood TCR repertoires of 5 or 6 healthy adults. To increase sequencing depth and limit assay-specific biases, different laboratories used diverse techniques to prepare libraries and sequence TCR repertoires. Between about 0.9 and 10 billion PBMCs per donor were obtained by leukapheresis. General conclusions and limits of the study: Pairwise subsampling led to the expectation that sequencing depth would affect the degree of clonotype sharing among donors. Sharing across several donors was observed for around 5% of naive CD4, under 4% of naive CD8, about 2.5% of memory CD4, and around 0.42% of memory CD8 clonotypes. Clonotypes shared by all four sorted-subset donors showed higher generation probabilities than non-shared clonotypes. Naive subsets generally had larger estimated clonotype richness than memory subsets. The small number of donors limited the genetic and exposure-history diversity represented. Incomplete sequencing was indicated by rarefaction of sorted-subset datasets, despite the large sequencing depth. Only blood was sampled, and tissue TCR repertoires likely differ from those in blood.

V and J are trimmed by 3 bases and 3 bases, and the gene matches miss 14 bases of the junction. The CDR3 holds 17 amino acids from the cysteine to the phenylalanine. The entry retains the CDR3 DNA only, 51 bases that are in frame from base 1. The germline V gene specifies SGHRS as CDR1 and YFSETQ as CDR2. TCR CDR3 regions were amplified from genomic DNA by multiplex PCR using the deep immunoSEQ assay. Extracted genomic DNA from each cell subset was distributed evenly across all wells of several immunoSEQ 96-well plates, and each plate was treated as a replicate. For sorted subsets, 150 to 200 ng genomic DNA, equal to tens of thousands of T cell genomes, was loaded into each replicate PCR. The purified libraries were quantified using a Qubit 3.0 fluorometer, sized with a Bioanalyzer 2100, and then quantified again using the KAPA Library Quantification kit. Every immunoSEQ 96-well plate was sequenced on a separate single-read 150-cycle Illumina NextSeq 550 flow cell. As for how the authors treated the data: Because only junctional sequences without quality scores were contained in the immunoSEQ output, filtering matching that applied to full-length reads could not be performed. To assign V/J genes and CDR3, sequences were annotated against IMGT germline references using PyIR, a Python wrapper for IgBLAST v1.9. Any read was removed if the V/J assignment was weak (E-value above 1e-6), the CDR3 was missing, or the read contained stop codons, out-of-frame junctions, or ambiguous translated residues. V3J clonotypes were defined as sequences sharing an identical inferred V gene, J gene, and CDR3 amino acid sequence. The percentage overlap between two repertoires was calculated by dividing the number of shared unique clonotypes by the size of the smaller repertoire. RTK rarefaction, the Chao1 estimator, and Recon v2.1 estimates of unobserved clonotypes were used to assess repertoire richness. For all TCRbeta clonotypes obtained by the gDNA method from four donors, generation probabilities were computed with OLGA. TCRdb obtained this table from immuneACCESS and retained in-frame rearrangements with V and J assigned. These tables miss some clones; where compared with another copy, unresolved V genes account for less than half of the shortfall, and the remainder is unexplained. That table furnishes V, J and clone size, whereas the DNA furnished D and trimming. The sample data list roughly 1,600,000 clones, and 98% of these were observed just once. Approximately 0.4% of the sample rests with the top ten.

The donors were healthy, HIV-negative adults with no recently reported acute infections or vaccinations. Every donor was a Caucasian adult living in Nashville, Tennessee, USA. Magnetic negative selection was used to enrich CD4+ T cells, after which naive cells were positively selected on CD45RA and the negative fraction became the memory subset. After blood collection by leukapheresis, PBMCs were isolated using Ficoll-Histopaque density gradient centrifugation and then cryopreserved in the vapor phase of liquid nitrogen. Analytical flow cytometry was used to check the purity and quantity of every magnetically sorted T cell population. Genomic DNA was isolated from every sorted fraction and measured by UV absorbance on a Nanodrop 2000c. In the case of this clone: Its antigen has not been determined. There are no base qualities to consult, and no much larger clone falls within one base.

The chain employs TRBV5-1 and TRBJ1-2, and 7 junction bases match TRBD1. The TCR comes from a man younger than 45 in good health. The sample taken for sequencing was naive CD4+ T cells sorted from blood. In light of the paper, this sample's cell subset or site label describes: CD45RA+ positively selected. CDR3 protein: CASSSNSGGARYYGYTF. Here is the DNA: TGCGCCAGCAGCTCCAACTCAGGGGGGGCTAGGTACTATGGCTACACCTTC.